The rows below give T cell receptor beta chains drawn from one sample of a study of T-cell reconstitution after alpha-beta-depleted transplantation in children. TCRdb ran MiXCR on the PCR reads and lists one entry per CDR3 protein. The sample comprises more than 400,000 distinct CDR3 sequences, over 9.5% of which are singletons, and around 15% rests with the top ten. This specimen was PBMCs, mostly from graft donor cells, taken 180 days after TCRalphabeta/CD19-depleted stem cell transplant. These receptors were obtained from a female patient aged 2-15 years who had a stem cell transplant for aplastic anemia, so the T cells may come from the graft donor. The CDR3 runs from the conserved cysteine through the conserved F or W. A D gene is named only where the DNA matches it firmly. Expanded clones are given a class, and other clones once, few, many or no size at all.

v_call	j_call	clone_size	d_call	cdr3_nt	cdr3_aa
TRBV5-6	TRBJ1-1	.	.	TGTGCCAGCAGCTTTTACAGGGCGGCGAACACTGAAGCTTTCTTT	CASSFYRAANTEAFF
TRBV12-3/TRBV12-4	TRBJ2-1	many	TRBD2	TGTGCCAGCAGCTCTCTAGCGGGGAGTTCCAATGAGCAGTTCTTC	CASSSLAGSSNEQFF
TRBV20-1	TRBJ1-2	few	TRBD1	TGCAGTGCTAGAGATCGGGACAGGGAGGTTACTGGCTACACCTTC	CSARDRDREVTGYTF
TRBV6-1	TRBJ1-3	few	TRBD1	TGTGCCACCTCCAGGGGGGGAGGGCACACTGGAAACACCATATATTTT	CATSRGGGHTGNTIYF
TRBV7-9	TRBJ1-2	many	.	TGTGCCAGCAGCCCGGAGACCCATTGGCCCCCCTACACCTTC	CASSPETHWPPYTF
TRBV5-1	TRBJ2-1	few	TRBD2	TGCGCCAGCAGCTTGAAACTGGGACTAGCGGGAGGCGGTTACAATGAGCAGTTCTTC	CASSLKLGLAGGGYNEQFF
TRBV9	TRBJ2-3	.	TRBD2	TGTGCCAGCAGCCCTCGTCGGCAGCGGGATCCGACAGATACGCAGTATTTT	CASSPRRQRDPTDTQYF
TRBV7-2	TRBJ2-4	.	.	TGTGCCAGCAGCTTATTAAACATTCAGTACTTC	CASSLLNIQYF
TRBV5-1	TRBJ2-1	few	TRBD2	TGCGCCAGCAGCGAAGGTGGGACTAGATCCTACAATGAGCAGTTCTTC	CASSEGGTRSYNEQFF
TRBV27	TRBJ2-3	.	TRBD2	TGTGCCAGGGCGGGAGCGGAGCTCACAGATACGCAGTATTTT	CARAGAELTDTQYF
TRBV11-2	TRBJ2-7	.	TRBD2	TGTGCCAGCAGCTCGATAAGCGGGAGGGACCCCGAGCAGTACTTC	CASSSISGRDPEQYF
TRBV7-9	TRBJ2-4	many	TRBD1	TGTGCCAGCAGCTTAGTGGGACAGGGGAACATTCAGTACTTC	CASSLVGQGNIQYF
TRBV21-1	TRBJ2-2	.	.	TGTGCCAGCCTGGGGGGACAGGCGCCCGGGGAGCTGTTTTTT	CASLGGQAPGELFF
TRBV6-5	TRBJ2-4	.	.	TGTGCCAGCAGTTACTCCCGGTGGGTCAAAAACAGTCAGTACTTC	CASSYSRWVKNSQYF